The T cell receptor beta chain described here comes from a study of beta chain features in type 1 diabetes. Broader study findings: PCR, the amplification step, might favor shorter templates, equally in patients and controls. Significant though moderate, a shortening of TCRB CDR3s appeared in all four CD4+ subsets of Type 1 diabetes patients.

Sequenced material consisted of expressed TCRB transcripts (all of the isolated RNA was reverse transcribed). The assay was immunoSEQ multiplex PCR, and TCRdb's table has in-frame clones only and misses some. The sample holds over 200,000 clones, roughly a tenth seen once. This clone was seen only a few times. The antigen is undetermined. With 4 bases clipped from V and 4 bases from J, the junction kept 4 bases outside the gene matches. Germline V gene lookup returns CDR1 SNHLY and CDR2 FYNNEI. The CDR3 is made up of 15 amino acids. The rearrangement uses TRBV2 and TRBJ2-2; 9 bases agree with TRBD1. This sequence was found in a young man with type 1 diabetes. Sequenced input: naive CD4+ T cells from blood. The CDR3 sequence: CASSGTGALTGELFF. The CDR3 region has the DNA TGTGCCAGCAGTGGGACAGGGGCCCTCACCGGGGAGCTGTTTTTT.